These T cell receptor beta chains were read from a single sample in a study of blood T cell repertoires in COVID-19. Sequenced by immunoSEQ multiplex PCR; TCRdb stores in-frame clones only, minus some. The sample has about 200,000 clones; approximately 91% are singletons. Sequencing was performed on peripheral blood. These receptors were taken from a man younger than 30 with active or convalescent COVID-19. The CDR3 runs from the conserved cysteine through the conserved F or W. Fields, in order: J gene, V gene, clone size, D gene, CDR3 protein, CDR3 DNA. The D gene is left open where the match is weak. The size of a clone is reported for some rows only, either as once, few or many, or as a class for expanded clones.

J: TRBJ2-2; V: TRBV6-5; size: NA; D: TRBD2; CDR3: CASTREWNTGELFF; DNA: TGTGCCAGCACGCGGGAGTGGAACACCGGGGAGCTGTTTTTT
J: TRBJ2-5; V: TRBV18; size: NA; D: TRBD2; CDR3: CASSPNLAGVKETQYF; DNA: TGTGCCAGCTCACCAAATCTAGCGGGAGTGAAAGAGACCCAGTACTTC
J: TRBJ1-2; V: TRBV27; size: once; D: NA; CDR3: CASSLSSPGATYGYTF; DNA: TGTGCCAGCAGTTTATCCTCCCCGGGTGCAACCTATGGCTACACCTTC
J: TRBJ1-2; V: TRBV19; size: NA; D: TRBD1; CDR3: CASSIGQGLRGYTF; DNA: TGTGCCAGTAGTATTGGACAGGGGTTAAGGGGCTACACCTTC
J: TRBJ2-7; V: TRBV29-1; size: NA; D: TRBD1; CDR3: CSVARTGGLAEQYF; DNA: TGCAGCGTTGCCCGCACAGGGGGGCTGGCCGAGCAGTACTTC
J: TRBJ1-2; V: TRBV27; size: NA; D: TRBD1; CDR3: CASSTGGFGYGYTF; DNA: TGTGCCAGCAGTACAGGGGGCTTTGGCTATGGCTACACCTTC
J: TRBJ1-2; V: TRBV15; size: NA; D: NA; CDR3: CATSRAGEVSGYTF; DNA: TGTGCCACCAGCAGAGCCGGGGAGGTTAGTGGCTACACCTTC
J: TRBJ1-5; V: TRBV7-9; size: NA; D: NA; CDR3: CASSYAGTESHQPQHF; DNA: TGTGCCAGCAGCTATGCGGGAACCGAATCTCATCAGCCCCAGCATTTT
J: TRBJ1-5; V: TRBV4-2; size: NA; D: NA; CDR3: CASSHDGSSNQPQHF; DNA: TGTGCCAGCAGCCATGACGGGAGTAGCAATCAGCCCCAGCATTTT
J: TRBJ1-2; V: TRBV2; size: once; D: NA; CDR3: CASRGGDRANYGYTF; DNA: TGTGCCAGCAGGGGGGGAGACAGAGCTAACTATGGCTACACCTTC
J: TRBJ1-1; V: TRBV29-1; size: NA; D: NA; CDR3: CSVEDLRSRGTEAFF; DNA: TGCAGCGTTGAAGATCTCAGGAGCCGCGGGACTGAAGCTTTCTTT
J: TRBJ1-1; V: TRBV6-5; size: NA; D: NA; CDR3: CASRIDRTNTEAFF; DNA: TGTGCCAGCAGAATAGACAGGACGAACACTGAAGCTTTCTTT
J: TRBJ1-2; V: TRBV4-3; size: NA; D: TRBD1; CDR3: CASSQGQGDGYTF; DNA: TGCGCCAGCAGCCAGGGACAGGGAGATGGCTACACCTTC
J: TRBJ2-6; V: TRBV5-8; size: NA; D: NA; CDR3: CASSLRGAGANVLTF; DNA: TGTGCCAGCAGCCTCAGGGGTGCTGGGGCCAACGTCCTGACTTTC
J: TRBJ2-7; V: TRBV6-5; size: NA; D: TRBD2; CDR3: CASRQTSGITYEQYF; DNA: TGTGCCAGCAGGCAGACTAGCGGGATAACCTACGAGCAGTACTTC
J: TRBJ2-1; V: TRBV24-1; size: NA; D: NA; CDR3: CATSDLGGFSSYNEQFF; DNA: TGTGCCACCAGTGATTTAGGAGGGTTCAGCTCCTACAATGAGCAGTTCTTC
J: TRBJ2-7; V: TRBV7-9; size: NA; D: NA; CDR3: CASSLAQGQVYEQYF; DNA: TGTGCCAGCAGCTTGGCGCAGGGGCAAGTATACGAGCAGTACTTC
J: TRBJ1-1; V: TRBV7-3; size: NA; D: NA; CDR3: CASSSNGGTEAFF; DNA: TGTGCCAGCAGCTCGAACGGGGGAACTGAAGCTTTCTTT
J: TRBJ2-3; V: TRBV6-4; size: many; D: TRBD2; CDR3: CASSEKLAGGPDTQYF; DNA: TGTGCCAGCAGTGAAAAACTAGCGGGGGGGCCAGATACGCAGTATTTT
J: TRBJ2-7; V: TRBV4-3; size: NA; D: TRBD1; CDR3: CASSQGTGVSSYEQYF; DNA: TGCGCCAGCAGCCAAGGGACAGGGGTTAGCTCCTACGAGCAGTACTTC
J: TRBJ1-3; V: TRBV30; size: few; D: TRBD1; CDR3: CAWGSDRASGNTIYF; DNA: TGTGCCTGGGGTTCGGACAGGGCTTCTGGAAACACCATATATTTT
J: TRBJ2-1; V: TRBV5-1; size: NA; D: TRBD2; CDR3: CASSSAGVGYNEQFF; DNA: TGCGCCAGCAGCTCCGCGGGAGTCGGCTACAATGAGCAGTTCTTC
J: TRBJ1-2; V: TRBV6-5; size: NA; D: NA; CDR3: CASRFKGLGYTF; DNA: TGTGCCAGCAGGTTCAAGGGACTCGGCTACACCTTC